These T cell receptor beta chains were read from a single sample in a study of shared clonotypes between healthy human individuals. Sequencing was performed with immunoSEQ multiplex PCR; in TCRdb, only in-frame clones are kept and a portion is missing. The sample yields millions of clones, 85% to 95% seen once. The sequencing sample was made of naive CD4+ T cells sorted from blood. These receptors were collected from a man younger than 35 in good health. CDR3s include the opening cysteine and the closing phenylalanine or tryptophan. A D gene is named only where the DNA matches it firmly. Size is omitted from some rows. Given values are once, few, many or a class for expanded clones.

v_gene: TRBV13
abundance: .
d_gene: TRBD2
j_gene: TRBJ2-1
CDR3aa: CASSSGTSGGHEQFF
CDR3nt: TGTGCCAGCAGCTCCGGGACTAGCGGGGGCCATGAGCAGTTCTTC

v_gene: TRBV28
abundance: .
d_gene: .
j_gene: TRBJ1-1
CDR3aa: CASGQLGAEDTEAFF
CDR3nt: TGTGCCAGCGGACAATTGGGGGCGGAGGACACTGAAGCTTTCTTT

v_gene: TRBV2
abundance: .
d_gene: .
j_gene: TRBJ2-3
CDR3aa: CASSGGGTDTQYF
CDR3nt: TGTGCCAGCAGTGGTGGAGGCACAGATACGCAGTATTTT

v_gene: TRBV5-1
abundance: once
d_gene: TRBD2
j_gene: TRBJ2-1
CDR3aa: CASSQLAGAGNEQFF
CDR3nt: TGCGCCAGCAGCCAGCTAGCGGGAGCCGGCAATGAGCAGTTCTTC

v_gene: TRBV20-1
abundance: once
d_gene: .
j_gene: TRBJ1-1
CDR3aa: CSASTNTEAFF
CDR3nt: TGCAGTGCTTCTACCAACACTGAAGCTTTCTTT

v_gene: TRBV28
abundance: .
d_gene: .
j_gene: TRBJ1-1
CDR3aa: CASSLLPMEGTPSEAFF
CDR3nt: TGTGCCAGCAGTTTATTGCCGATGGAGGGCACCCCTTCTGAAGCTTTCTTT

v_gene: TRBV6-1
abundance: once
d_gene: TRBD1
j_gene: TRBJ1-6
CDR3aa: CASGVPRDRGSPLHF
CDR3nt: TGTGCCAGTGGGGTACCCCGGGACAGGGGGTCACCCCTCCACTTT

v_gene: TRBV9
abundance: .
d_gene: TRBD2
j_gene: TRBJ2-1
CDR3aa: CASSVDGGTYNEQFF
CDR3nt: TGTGCCAGCAGCGTAGACGGGGGGACCTACAATGAGCAGTTCTTC

v_gene: TRBV27
abundance: few
d_gene: TRBD1
j_gene: TRBJ1-6
CDR3aa: CASSQGAFYSPLHF
CDR3nt: TGTGCCAGCTCGCAGGGGGCGTTTTATTCACCCCTCCACTTT

v_gene: TRBV9
abundance: .
d_gene: .
j_gene: TRBJ2-7
CDR3aa: CASSRDMNSYEQYF
CDR3nt: TGTGCCAGCAGCCGGGACATGAACTCCTACGAGCAGTACTTC

v_gene: TRBV29-1
abundance: .
d_gene: .
j_gene: TRBJ2-7
CDR3aa: CSVDKGGHEQYF
CDR3nt: TGCAGCGTTGATAAAGGGGGTCACGAGCAGTACTTC

v_gene: TRBV30
abundance: .
d_gene: .
j_gene: TRBJ2-6
CDR3aa: CAWRLGQSGANVLTF
CDR3nt: TGTGCCTGGAGGTTGGGACAATCTGGGGCCAACGTCCTGACTTTC

v_gene: TRBV19
abundance: .
d_gene: .
j_gene: TRBJ2-7
CDR3aa: CASSIGELGSYEQYF
CDR3nt: TGTGCCAGTAGTATAGGAGAATTGGGATCCTACGAGCAGTACTTC

v_gene: TRBV6-1
abundance: .
d_gene: .
j_gene: TRBJ2-2
CDR3aa: CASSEALRTPGELFF
CDR3nt: TGTGCCAGCAGTGAAGCGCTGAGGACGCCCGGGGAGCTGTTTTTT

v_gene: TRBV28
abundance: once
d_gene: .
j_gene: TRBJ2-1
CDR3aa: CASSTYNEQFF
CDR3nt: TGTGCCTCTTCAACTTACAATGAGCAGTTCTTC

v_gene: TRBV7-2
abundance: .
d_gene: TRBD1
j_gene: TRBJ2-7
CDR3aa: CASSSGQVNEQYF
CDR3nt: TGTGCCAGCAGCTCGGGACAGGTGAACGAGCAGTACTTC

v_gene: TRBV14
abundance: .
d_gene: TRBD2
j_gene: TRBJ2-1
CDR3aa: CASSQQAGQPASYNEQFF
CDR3nt: TGTGCCAGCAGCCAACAAGCGGGGCAGCCTGCCTCCTACAATGAGCAGTTCTTC

v_gene: TRBV10-3
abundance: .
d_gene: TRBD2
j_gene: TRBJ2-7
CDR3aa: CAISEGLAGGLEQYF
CDR3nt: TGTGCCATCAGTGAGGGACTAGCGGGGGGCCTCGAGCAGTACTTC

v_gene: TRBV6-1
abundance: .
d_gene: .
j_gene: TRBJ1-6
CDR3aa: CASSEAVGGSPLHF
CDR3nt: TGTGCCAGCAGTGAAGCGGTCGGGGGCTCACCCCTCCACTTT

v_gene: TRBV28
abundance: .
d_gene: TRBD1
j_gene: TRBJ2-5
CDR3aa: CASVSFFRGRIQETQYF
CDR3nt: TGTGCCAGCGTCAGTTTCTTTAGGGGGCGTATCCAAGAGACCCAGTACTTC

v_gene: TRBV4-1
abundance: .
d_gene: .
j_gene: TRBJ2-1
CDR3aa: CASSQVRSPGGEQFF
CDR3nt: TGCGCCAGCAGCCAAGTCCGGTCCCCCGGGGGTGAGCAGTTCTTC

v_gene: TRBV7-6
abundance: .
d_gene: TRBD2
j_gene: TRBJ2-3
CDR3aa: CASSLPPASGGWSTDTQYF
CDR3nt: TGTGCCAGCAGCTTGCCTCCGGCTAGCGGGGGGTGGAGCACAGATACGCAGTATTTT

v_gene: TRBV7-2
abundance: once
d_gene: .
j_gene: TRBJ2-1
CDR3aa: CASSLAVWRLESSYNEQFF
CDR3nt: TGTGCCAGCAGCTTAGCGGTTTGGCGACTGGAGAGCTCCTACAATGAGCAGTTCTTC

v_gene: TRBV12-5
abundance: .
d_gene: TRBD1
j_gene: TRBJ2-7
CDR3aa: CASGTAGTGAYEQYF
CDR3nt: TGTGCTAGTGGAACCGCCGGGACAGGAGCCTACGAGCAGTACTTC

v_gene: TRBV6-5
abundance: .
d_gene: .
j_gene: TRBJ1-2
CDR3aa: CASSYSKGLVGYTF
CDR3nt: TGTGCCAGCAGTTACTCGAAGGGGCTCGTTGGCTACACCTTC

v_gene: TRBV6-6
abundance: .
d_gene: .
j_gene: TRBJ1-1
CDR3aa: CASSYWENTEAFF
CDR3nt: TGTGCCAGCAGTTACTGGGAAAACACTGAAGCTTTCTTT

v_gene: TRBV5-1
abundance: .
d_gene: TRBD1
j_gene: TRBJ1-1
CDR3aa: CASSLGTANTEAFF
CDR3nt: TGCGCCAGCAGCTTAGGGACAGCGAACACTGAAGCTTTCTTT

v_gene: TRBV10-3
abundance: .
d_gene: .
j_gene: TRBJ2-7
CDR3aa: CAISEGQSYEQYF
CDR3nt: TGTGCCATCAGTGAGGGGCAGTCCTACGAGCAGTACTTC

v_gene: TRBV10-1
abundance: .
d_gene: TRBD1
j_gene: TRBJ1-3
CDR3aa: CASSPNRQGLGNTIYF
CDR3nt: TGCGCCAGCAGTCCGAATCGACAGGGGCTTGGAAACACCATATATTTT

v_gene: TRBV5-1
abundance: .
d_gene: .
j_gene: TRBJ1-1
CDR3aa: CASSPGPGTEAFF
CDR3nt: TGCGCCAGCAGCCCGGGCCCGGGCACTGAAGCTTTCTTT

v_gene: TRBV10-3
abundance: .
d_gene: TRBD1
j_gene: TRBJ2-2
CDR3aa: CAISTTGGGTGELFF
CDR3nt: TGTGCCATCAGCACAACAGGGGGCGGCACCGGGGAGCTGTTTTTT

v_gene: TRBV28
abundance: .
d_gene: TRBD1
j_gene: TRBJ2-7
CDR3aa: CASSPPGQSYEQYF
CDR3nt: TGTGCCAGCAGTCCTCCGGGACAGTCCTACGAGCAGTACTTC

v_gene: TRBV19
abundance: .
d_gene: .
j_gene: TRBJ2-5
CDR3aa: CASRTGETQYF
CDR3nt: TGTGCCAGTAGAACAGGGGAGACCCAGTACTTC

v_gene: TRBV27
abundance: many
d_gene: TRBD1
j_gene: TRBJ1-4
CDR3aa: CASSLSAPDRGEKLFF
CDR3nt: TGTGCCAGCAGTTTATCGGCACCAGACAGGGGGGAAAAACTGTTTTTT

v_gene: TRBV28
abundance: once
d_gene: .
j_gene: TRBJ1-2
CDR3aa: CASSSRGSRGGYTF
CDR3nt: TGTGCCAGCAGTTCGCGGGGGAGCAGAGGCGGCTACACCTTC

v_gene: TRBV7-9
abundance: .
d_gene: .
j_gene: TRBJ2-2
CDR3aa: CASRRVSNTGELFF
CDR3nt: TGTGCCAGCAGACGGGTTTCAAACACCGGGGAGCTGTTTTTT

v_gene: TRBV7-8
abundance: .
d_gene: .
j_gene: TRBJ1-2
CDR3aa: CASSLEGSNYGYTF
CDR3nt: TGTGCCAGCAGCTTAGAGGGCAGTAACTATGGCTACACCTTC

v_gene: TRBV7-2
abundance: .
d_gene: .
j_gene: TRBJ2-1
CDR3aa: CASSLGLALNEQFF
CDR3nt: TGTGCCAGCAGCTTAGGTCTAGCCCTCAATGAGCAGTTCTTC

v_gene: TRBV11-2
abundance: .
d_gene: TRBD2
j_gene: TRBJ2-1
CDR3aa: CASSPGLARGEQFF
CDR3nt: TGTGCCAGCAGCCCCGGACTAGCGCGCGGTGAGCAGTTCTTC

v_gene: TRBV4-1
abundance: .
d_gene: .
j_gene: TRBJ2-5
CDR3aa: CASSQDTGVETQYF
CDR3nt: TGCGCCAGCAGCCAAGACACGGGAGTAGAGACCCAGTACTTC

v_gene: TRBV28
abundance: .
d_gene: .
j_gene: TRBJ1-2
CDR3aa: CASSSDGKGSGYTF
CDR3nt: TGTGCCAGCAGTTCAGACGGGAAGGGCTCTGGCTACACCTTC

v_gene: TRBV5-4
abundance: once
d_gene: .
j_gene: TRBJ2-5
CDR3aa: CASSLVGLGETQYF
CDR3nt: TGTGCCAGCAGCTTGGTGGGGCTCGGGGAGACCCAGTACTTC

v_gene: TRBV28
abundance: .
d_gene: .
j_gene: TRBJ2-7
CDR3aa: CASWGRSYEQYF
CDR3nt: TGTGCCAGCTGGGGGCGCTCCTACGAGCAGTACTTC

v_gene: TRBV7-9
abundance: .
d_gene: .
j_gene: TRBJ1-1
CDR3aa: CASISKRGNTEAFF
CDR3nt: TGTGCCAGCATCTCCAAGAGGGGGAACACTGAAGCTTTCTTT

v_gene: TRBV28
abundance: .
d_gene: TRBD2
j_gene: TRBJ2-7
CDR3aa: CASSLSTSGLSYEQYF
CDR3nt: TGTGCCAGCAGTTTATCGACTAGCGGGCTCTCCTACGAGCAGTACTTC

v_gene: TRBV7-2
abundance: .
d_gene: .
j_gene: TRBJ2-7
CDR3aa: CASSLVSAYEQYF
CDR3nt: TGTGCCAGCAGCTTAGTTTCAGCCTACGAGCAGTACTTC

v_gene: TRBV18
abundance: .
d_gene: .
j_gene: TRBJ1-2
CDR3aa: CASSPGHPTLGYTF
CDR3nt: TGTGCCAGCTCACCCGGACACCCAACCCTAGGCTACACCTTC

v_gene: TRBV5-1
abundance: .
d_gene: .
j_gene: TRBJ2-5
CDR3aa: CASRLGVTETQYF
CDR3nt: TGCGCCAGCAGGTTAGGGGTCACGGAGACCCAGTACTTC